Sequencing of this TCR beta chain was carried out in a study of blood T cell repertoires in COVID-19. Study-wide context: COVID-19 samples, acute and convalescent, were from the United States, Italy and Spain. PBMCs, B-cell-depleted T cells, or T cells provided the cDNA or gDNA that made up the material.

Enrollment of patients from Seattle took place during active infection, with longitudinal follow-up. CDR3 length: 14 amino acids. Original data processing: Reference gene primer amplification in the assay estimated nucleated cell counts. Generated by immunoSEQ multiplex PCR, the TCRdb table keeps only in-frame clones and is missing some. V, J and clone size are those of that table, while D and trimming were read from the DNA. This table holds hundreds of thousands of clones, 85% found once. The rearrangement uses TRBV21-1 and TRBJ1-2; whether TRBD1, the table's D call, matches the DNA was not checked. TRBV21-1 is marked as a pseudogene. The sequence came from a middle-aged man with COVID-19, enrolled during active disease. The sequenced sample consisted of peripheral blood. Here the CDR3 reads CASSRDRDNYGYTF. CDR3 nucleotide sequence: TGTGCCAGCAGCAGAGACAGAGACAACTATGGCTACACCTTC.